This TCR beta chain was retrieved from a study of blood T cells in healthy people across ages. Study-level findings and limits: The unknown donor CMV status may have confounded expanded clonotype changes.

This clonotype has only a few counts. Its target is not known. PCR was performed a second time for about 6 to 12 cycles using a sample-barcoded 5' primer and a J-beta primer mix. Each CDR3 protein gets one entry after TCRdb re-called the 5' RACE reads with MiXCR. The table lists 1.5 million to 2 million distinct CDR3 sequences, around 48% of them singletons. CDR3 length: 15 residues. The V and J ends lost 0 bases and 3 bases, in that order; junction bases with no gene match: 6. Germline V gene sequence: CDR1 SGDLS, CDR2 YYNGEE. The gene calls are TRBV9 and TRBJ2-7, with 7 bases matching TRBD1. The TCR originated in a woman between 40 and 50 years old in good health. The sample comprised blood. CDR3 DNA: TGTGCCAGCAGCGTAGACCTCGGGACAGACTACGAGCAGTACTTC. Protein sequence: CASSVDLGTDYEQYF. The whole variable domain, filled in from reference TRBV9 and TRBJ2-7, reads DSGVTQTPKHLITATGQRVTLRCSPRSGDLSVYWYQQSLDQGLQFLIQYYNGEERAKGNILERFSAQQFPDLHSELNLSSLELGDSALYFCASSVDLGTDYEQYFGPGTRLTVT.